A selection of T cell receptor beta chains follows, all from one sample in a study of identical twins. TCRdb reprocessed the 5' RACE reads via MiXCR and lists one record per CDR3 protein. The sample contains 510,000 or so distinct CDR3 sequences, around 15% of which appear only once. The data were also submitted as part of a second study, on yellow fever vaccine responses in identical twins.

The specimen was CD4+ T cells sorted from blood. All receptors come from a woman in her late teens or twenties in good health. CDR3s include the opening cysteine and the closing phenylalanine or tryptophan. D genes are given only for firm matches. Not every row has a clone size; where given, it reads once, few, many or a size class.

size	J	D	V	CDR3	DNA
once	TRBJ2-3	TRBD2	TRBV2	CASTTSADTQYF	TGTGCCAGCACCACTAGCGCAGATACGCAGTATTTT
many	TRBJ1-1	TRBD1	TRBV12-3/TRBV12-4	CASRATGRTEAFF	TGTGCCAGCAGGGCGACAGGGCGGACTGAAGCTTTCTTT
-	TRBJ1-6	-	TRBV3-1	CASTPGLNNSPLHF	TGTGCCAGCACCCCGGGTCTGAATAATTCACCCCTCCACTTT
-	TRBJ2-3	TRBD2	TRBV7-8	CASSPFGGVSTDTQYF	TGTGCCAGCAGCCCCTTCGGGGGGGTAAGCACAGATACGCAGTATTTT
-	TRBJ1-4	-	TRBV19	CASSTDRFPNEKLFF	TGTGCCAGTAGTACCGACAGGTTCCCTAATGAAAAACTGTTTTTT
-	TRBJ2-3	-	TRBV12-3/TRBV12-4	CASSQTAGRTDTQYF	TGTGCCAGCAGCCAGACAGCTGGTAGAACAGATACGCAGTATTTT
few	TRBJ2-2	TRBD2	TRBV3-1	CASSPQAGATGELFF	TGTGCCAGCAGCCCTCAAGCGGGGGCCACCGGGGAGCTGTTTTTT
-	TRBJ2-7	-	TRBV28	CASSPPLGTEQYF	TGTGCCAGCAGTCCACCCCTTGGGACCGAGCAGTACTTC
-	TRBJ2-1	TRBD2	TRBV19	CASSIASKLAGGSEQFF	TGTGCCAGTAGTATAGCTTCGAAACTAGCGGGGGGGAGTGAGCAGTTCTTC
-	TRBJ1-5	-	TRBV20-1	CSARPTPGTSGQPQHF	TGCAGTGCTCGTCCCACTCCCGGGACTAGTGGCCAGCCCCAGCATTTT
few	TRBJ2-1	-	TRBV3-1	CASSQGGAGNEQFF	TGTGCCAGCAGCCAAGGGGGCGCGGGCAATGAGCAGTTCTTC
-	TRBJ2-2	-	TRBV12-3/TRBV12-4	CASSLLAGQANGELFF	TGTGCCAGCAGTTTACTAGCGGGACAGGCGAACGGGGAGCTGTTTTTT
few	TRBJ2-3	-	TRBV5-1	CASSRPSTASDTQYF	TGCGCCAGCAGTAGGCCCTCCACGGCCAGCGATACGCAGTATTTT
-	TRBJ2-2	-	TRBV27	CASSFREKGELFF	TGTGCCAGCAGTTTTAGGGAGAAGGGGGAGCTGTTTTTT
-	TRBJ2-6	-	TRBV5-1	CASLPGGSGANVLTF	TGCGCCAGCTTACCAGGGGGGTCTGGGGCCAACGTCCTGACTTTC
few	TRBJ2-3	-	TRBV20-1	CSARERRAPHTDTQYF	TGCAGTGCTAGAGAGAGACGAGCCCCACACACAGATACGCAGTATTTT
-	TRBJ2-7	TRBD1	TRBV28	CASSFPRRDRGLYEQYF	TGTGCCAGCAGTTTTCCCCGCCGGGACAGGGGGCTCTACGAGCAGTACTTC
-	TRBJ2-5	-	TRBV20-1	CSARNSSAQETQYF	TGCAGTGCTAGAAATTCTAGCGCCCAAGAGACCCAGTACTTC
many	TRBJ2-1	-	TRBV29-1	CSVAPNNEQFF	TGCAGCGTAGCCCCGAACAATGAGCAGTTCTTC
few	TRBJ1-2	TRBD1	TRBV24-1	CATSGNRGSYTF	TGTGCCACCAGTGGTAACAGGGGAAGCTACACCTTC
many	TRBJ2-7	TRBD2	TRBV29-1	CSVVNTGLGGYEQYF	TGCAGCGTTGTCAATACGGGACTAGGAGGCTACGAGCAGTACTTC
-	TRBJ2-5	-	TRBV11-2	CASSSRTIETQYF	TGTGCCAGCAGCTCTAGAACAATTGAGACCCAGTACTTC
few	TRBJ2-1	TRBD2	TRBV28	CASSETSGSNNEQFF	TGTGCCAGCAGCGAAACTAGCGGGAGTAACAATGAGCAGTTCTTC
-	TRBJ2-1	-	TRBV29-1	CSVEVGQGVRPTYNEQFF	TGCAGCGTTGAAGTAGGGCAAGGGGTTAGACCCACCTACAATGAGCAGTTCTTC
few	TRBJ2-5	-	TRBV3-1	CASSQDGVRAAIKETQYF	TGTGCCAGCAGCCAAGATGGGGTGAGGGCAGCGATCAAAGAGACCCAGTACTTC
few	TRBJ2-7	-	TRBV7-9	CASSPAGVSYEQYF	TGTGCCAGCAGCCCGGCGGGCGTATCCTACGAGCAGTACTTC
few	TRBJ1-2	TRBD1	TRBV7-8	CASSLVVGQGFGYTF	TGTGCCAGCAGCTTAGTGGTGGGACAGGGATTTGGCTACACCTTC
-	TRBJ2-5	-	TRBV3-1	CASSQAQGLQETQYF	TGTGCCAGCAGCCAAGCCCAGGGACTCCAAGAGACCCAGTACTTC
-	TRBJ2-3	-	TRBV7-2	CASEDSTDTQYF	TGTGCCAGCGAAGACAGCACAGATACGCAGTATTTT
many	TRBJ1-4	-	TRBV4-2	CASSQEFMEKLFF	TGTGCCAGCAGCCAAGAATTTATGGAAAAACTGTTTTTT
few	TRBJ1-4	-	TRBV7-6	CASSLRGPATNEKLFF	TGTGCCAGCAGCTTAAGGGGACCCGCAACTAATGAAAAACTGTTTTTT